The 28 T cell receptor beta chains listed next were all sequenced from one sample in a study of early T cells in non-severe SARS-CoV-2 infection. TCRdb re-called the 5' RACE reads through MiXCR, storing one row per CDR3 protein. Altogether approximately 71,000 distinct CDR3 sequences are present, around 11% being singletons, with the ten largest covering less than 3.5%. Sequenced here: whole blood, sampled at baseline. The receptors originated from an adult who was a healthcare worker with PCR-confirmed SARS-CoV-2 infection or an uninfected control (not recorded which).

The chain carries TRBV9 and TRBJ2-1; D gene unclear. V lost 4 bases and J lost 10, with 15 bases in between. The CDR3 sequence is 13 residues long. Germline assignment: CDR1 SGDLS and CDR2 YYNGEE. Written as DNA, the CDR3 is TGTGCCAGCAGCCCAAGACTCGCTGGGGAGCAGTTCTTC. This encodes CASSPRLAGEQFF.

This clonotype was observed a few times. The V gene is TRBV2, the J gene TRBJ2-1, with TRBD1 matching 8 bases. V shed 6 bases and J 6 bases; nucleotides not matched to a gene: 7. The CDR3 contains 14 residues. The germline V gene has CDR1 SNHLY and CDR2 FYNNEI. The CDR3 spells CASRDRAEGNEQFF. The CDR3 DNA is TGTGCCAGCAGGGACAGGGCCGAGGGCAATGAGCAGTTCTTC.

This clonotype has just a few counts. The chain employs TRBV7-9 and TRBJ2-1; weak D call: TRBD1 (5 bases). The V gene lost 5 bases and the J gene lost 1 base, with 9 bases spanning the gap. The CDR3 is 14 residues long. CDR1 SEHNR and CDR2 FQNEAQ come from the germline V gene (reference sequence). The CDR3 DNA reads TGTGCCAGCAGCCTACGACAGTCCTACAATGAGCAGTTCTTC. Amino acid sequence: CASSLRQSYNEQFF. Supplemented by reference TRBV7-9 and TRBJ2-1, the full variable domain reads DTGVSQNPRHKITKRGQNVTFRCDPISEHNRLYWYRQTLGQGPEFLTYFQNEAQLEKSRLLSDRFSAERPKGSFSTLEIQRTEQGDSAMYLCASSLRQSYNEQFFGPGTRLTVL.

This clonotype was recorded a few times. The CDR3, as DNA: TGTGCCAGCAGTACGCAGGGGGGAGGCTATGGCTACACCTTC. This gives the protein CASSTQGGGYGYTF. The rearrangement joins TRBV12-3 or TRBV12-4 to TRBJ1-2, with TRBD1 identical over 7 bases. V lost 5 bases and J lost 4; bases outside the gene matches: 7. The CDR3 is 14 amino acids.

This clonotype has just a few counts. This chain links TRBV28 with TRBJ2-5; D unclear. The CDR3 runs to 12 residues. Trimming shortened V by 1 base and J by 14 bases, and 14 bases separated the two germline ends. Germline CDR1 reads MDHEN; CDR2 reads SYDVKM. The CDR3 nucleotides are TGTGCCAGCAGTTTATTAGGAGAGACCGCATACTTC. Residues: CASSLLGETAYF. Variable domain in full (rest from reference TRBV28 and TRBJ2-5): DVKVTQSSRYLVKRTGEKVFLECVQDMDHENMFWYRQDPGLGLRLIYFSYDVKMKEKGDIPEGYSVSREKKERFSLILESASTNQTSMYLCASSLLGETAYFGPGTRLLVL.

This clonotype was counted only a few times. The rearrangement joins TRBV4-1 to TRBJ2-5; D might be TRBD2 (6 bases). Germline assignment: CDR1 MGHRA and CDR2 YSYEKL. V lost 1 base, J lost 6 bases, and 9 bases lay in between. This CDR3 is built from 13 residues. As DNA, the CDR3 is TGCGCCAGCAGCCAAGTAGGGAGGAAGACCCAGTACTTC. This encodes CASSQVGRKTQYF.

The chain is built from TRBV6-5 and TRBJ2-2; D perhaps matches TRBD1 (6 bases). Trimming left V 0 bases short and J 5 bases short, with 13 bases between. CDR3 size: 16 residues. CDR1 MNHEY and CDR2 SVGAGI come from the germline V gene. The CDR3: CASSYSTIQGTGELFF. CDR3 coding DNA: TGTGCCAGCAGTTACTCGACTATTCAGGGGACCGGGGAGCTGTTTTTT.

This clonotype was detected only a few times. The V call is TRBV12-3 or TRBV12-4, the J call TRBJ2-7; tentatively, D is TRBD1 (7 bases). The CDR3 has 13 residues. V gave up 7 bases and J gave up 6 bases, with 16 bases separating them. CDR3 region: CASTPPGGFEQYF. In DNA, the CDR3 is TGTGCCAGCACCCCCCCAGGGGGGTTCGAGCAGTACTTC.

The V gene is TRBV29-1, the J gene TRBJ2-7; D is possibly TRBD1 (6 bases). From germline, CDR1 is SQVTM and CDR2 ANQGSEA. The CDR3 is made up of 14 amino acids. V dropped 5 bases and J dropped 3 bases, with 17 bases sitting between them. For the CDR3, the DNA is TGCAGCGTTATTCAGGGGTCCTCAATCTACGAGCAGTACTTC. This translates into CSVIQGSSIYEQYF.

This clonotype appeared many times. The chain links TRBV6-6 to TRBJ2-3, with TRBD1 identical over 7 bases. The germline V gene encodes CDR1 MNHNY and CDR2 SVGAGI (reference sequence). Losses at the gene ends were 6 bases for V and 4 bases for J; bases not matched to a gene: 10. The CDR3 is made up of 15 amino acids. Written as DNA, the CDR3 is TGTGCCAGCAGACCTCCGACAGGGATATCAGATACGCAGTATTTT. It translates to CASRPPTGISDTQYF.

This clonotype has a handful of counts. The rearrangement joins TRBV3-1 to TRBJ2-4; D unresolved. The CDR3 runs 14 residues. The V gene lost 4 bases and the J gene lost 4 bases, with 11 bases spanning the gap. The germline V gene has CDR1 LGHDT and CDR2 YNNKEL (reference sequence). CDR3 protein: CASSLGFLKNIQYF. CDR3 nucleotide sequence: TGTGCCAGCAGCCTCGGATTCCTTAAAAACATTCAGTACTTC.

This rearrangement joins TRBV11-2 to TRBJ2-1; 12 bases line up with TRBD2. CDR3 length: 18 amino acids. J was trimmed by 8 bases and V by 1 base; bases with no gene match: 12. In germline, CDR1 is SGHAT, CDR2 FQNNGV. This CDR3 reads CASSLGTSGALWSDEQFF. CDR3 coding DNA: TGTGCCAGCAGCTTAGGGACTAGCGGGGCGCTTTGGAGCGATGAGCAGTTCTTC.

The chain is built from TRBV4-1 and TRBJ2-1, with TRBD1 matching 7 bases. The CDR3 contains 15 residues. The ends lost 4 bases at V and 9 bases at J; junction bases unmatched: 12. Germline V gives CDR1 MGHRA, CDR2 YSYEKL. The CDR3, as DNA: TGCGCCAGCAGCCGCTCCGAGGGGGCAGGGAGTGAGCAGTTCTTC. This sequence encodes CASSRSEGAGSEQFF.

This clonotype was found many times. The rearrangement uses TRBV12-3 or TRBV12-4 and TRBJ1-5; 7 bases are shared with TRBD1. The CDR3 loop spans 15 amino acids. Germline trimming cut 3 bases from V and 3 bases from J; bases unmatched to any gene: 5. Written as DNA, the CDR3 is TGTGCCAGCAGTTTTGGGGACAGACCCAATCAGCCCCAGCATTTT. Translated, it gives CASSFGDRPNQPQHF.

A few counts support this clonotype. The rearrangement links TRBV20-1 to TRBJ2-4; D not certain. The CDR3 is 15 amino acids. Germline CDR1 and CDR2: DFQATT and SNEGSKA (reference sequence). Trimming removed 4 bases at V and 0 bases at J, with 13 bases between. CDR3 DNA: TGCAGTGCTACCAGGACCCTGCTAGCCAAAAACATTCAGTACTTC. It translates to CSATRTLLAKNIQYF.

V is TRBV29-1 and J is TRBJ2-7; TRBD1 matches 7 bases. Trimming removed 5 bases from V and 1 base from J; junction bases left unmatched: 8. The CDR3 consists of 14 residues. Germline V lookup: CDR1 SQVTM, CDR2 ANQGSEA. The CDR3 spells CSVTLQGRSYEQYF. The CDR3 DNA reads as TGCAGCGTTACCTTACAGGGGAGATCCTACGAGCAGTACTTC.

This clonotype turned up a few times. The rearrangement joins TRBV6-2 or TRBV6-3 to TRBJ1-1; no clear D. The germline V and J ends were trimmed by 3 bases and 5 bases, with 10 bases remaining between them. The CDR3 covers 13 residues. Germline CDR1 MNHEY, CDR2 SVGEGT. CDR3 nucleotide sequence: TGTGCCAGCAGTTATCAGGTCGGGACTGAAGCTTTCTTT. Its translation: CASSYQVGTEAFF.

This sequence joins TRBV19 and TRBJ2-7; no firm D call. This CDR3 contains 13 residues. V lost 8 bases, J lost 3 bases, and 14 bases lay in between. Germline V gives CDR1 LNHDA, CDR2 SQIVND (reference sequence). CDR3 residues: CASGPDERYEQYF. In nucleotides, the CDR3 is TGTGCCAGTGGGCCGGACGAGCGCTACGAGCAGTACTTC.

This rearrangement joins TRBV6-2 or TRBV6-3 to TRBJ2-7, with D possibly TRBD1 on 6 matching bases. The ends were cut back, 5 bases at V and 4 bases at J, with 9 bases in the middle. Germline CDR1 and CDR2: MNHEY and SVGEGT. The CDR3 extends over 12 amino acids. In DNA form, the CDR3 reads TGTGCCAGCAGTACAGGGTTGTACGAGCAGTACTTC. Amino acids: CASSTGLYEQYF.

Ten or more counts support this clonotype. The chain joins TRBV6-6 to TRBJ2-1; a weak D match, TRBD2 (6 bases). Trimming left V 6 bases short and J 0 bases short, with 9 bases between. The CDR3 runs 14 residues. Germline CDR1 is MNHNY and CDR2 is SVGAGI (reference sequence). The CDR3 bases are TGTGCCAGCAGAGGGGAGGACTCCTACAATGAGCAGTTCTTC. Translation gives CASRGEDSYNEQFF.

This clonotype was detected many times. The rearrangement uses TRBV28 and TRBJ2-7, with TRBD1 identical over 8 bases. The V segment lost 3 bases and the J segment 4 bases; nucleotides outside the gene matches: 8. CDR1 is MDHEN and CDR2 is SYDVKM in the germline V gene. The CDR3 is 15 residues long. The CDR3 here is CASSLGGTGSYEQYF. CDR3 DNA: TGTGCCAGCAGTTTGGGCGGGACAGGCTCGTACGAGCAGTACTTC.

This clonotype was recorded many times. The rearrangement uses TRBV19 and TRBJ2-1; 10 nucleotides align to TRBD2. The trim removed 5 bases at V and 4 bases at J, leaving 11 bases unmatched. Germline CDR1 reads LNHDA; CDR2 reads SQIVND (reference sequence). CDR3 size: 17 residues. The CDR3 region is CASSPRPGLALYNEQFF. The DNA for the CDR3 is TGTGCCAGTAGTCCCCGACCGGGACTAGCGCTATACAATGAGCAGTTCTTC.

This clonotype was detected ten times or more. V gene TRBV5-1 combines with J gene TRBJ1-1; D ambiguous. CDR3 size: 13 residues. Per germline, CDR1 SGHRS and CDR2 YFSETQ. V was pared by 4 bases and J by 0 bases, with 7 bases between. The CDR3 is CASSHLMNTEAFF. The CDR3, as DNA: TGCGCCAGCAGCCACCTCATGAACACTGAAGCTTTCTTT.

CDR3 loop: CASSFRGGSGELFF. CDR3 nucleotides: TGTGCCAGCAGCTTCCGGGGGGGCTCCGGGGAGCTGTTTTTT. The chain couples TRBV7-3 to TRBJ2-2; 8 positions match TRBD2. CDR1 SGHTA and CDR2 FQGTGA come from the germline V gene. The CDR3 consists of 14 residues. Unmatched junction bases numbered 3, after V lost 3 bases and J lost 6 bases. The whole variable domain, remainder taken from reference TRBV7-3 and TRBJ2-2, is GAGVSQTPSNKVTEKGKYVELRCDPISGHTALYWYRQSLGQGPEFLIYFQGTGAADDSGLPNDRFFAVRPEGSVSTLKIQRTERGDSAVYLCASSFRGGSGELFFGEGSRLTVL.

This chain connects TRBV11-2 to TRBJ1-1; D call uncertain. The CDR3 runs to 14 residues. V was cut by 3 bases and J by 0 bases, with 8 bases left in between. The germline gives CDR1 SGHAT, CDR2 FQNNGV. This CDR3 is CASSFRPLNTEAFF. CDR3 sequence (DNA): TGTGCCAGCAGCTTCAGACCCCTGAACACTGAAGCTTTCTTT.

This clonotype was observed a few times. CDR3: CASSPGGGGQETQYF. The CDR3 region has the DNA TGCGCCAGCAGCCCGGGCGGCGGGGGCCAAGAGACCCAGTACTTC. J is TRBJ2-5 and V is TRBV5-1; 7 bases map to TRBD2. CDR3 length: 15 amino acids. Germline CDR1 is SGHRS and CDR2 is YFSETQ. V shed 4 bases, J shed 1 base, and the junction held 7 bases outside the gene matches.

This clonotype was seen repeatedly, ten times or more. The chain couples TRBV27 to TRBJ2-2; D call uncertain. Trimming shortened V by 4 bases and J by 2 bases, and 8 bases separated the two germline ends. Germline loops: CDR1 MNHEY, CDR2 SMNVEV (reference sequence). The CDR3 sequence is 14 residues long. The CDR3 is CASSSGLNTGELFF. CDR3 in DNA: TGTGCCAGCAGTTCGGGCCTCAACACCGGGGAGCTGTTTTTT.

There are many counts of this clonotype. The V gene is TRBV11-2, the J gene TRBJ2-1; D perhaps matches TRBD2 (6 bases). The length of the CDR3 is 14 residues. Germline V gives CDR1 SGHAT, CDR2 FQNNGV. Deletions cut 5 bases from V and 5 bases from J, with 13 bases between. The CDR3 DNA reads TGTGCCAGCAGCCCCGGAGGGCTACACAATGAGCAGTTCTTC. Translation: CASSPGGLHNEQFF.